Listed below are T cell receptor beta chains from one sample, sequenced in a study of cytomegalovirus exposure and HLA in healthy donors. Profiling relied on immunoSEQ multiplex PCR, and the TCRdb table lists in-frame clones only, not all of them. Among 150,000 to 200,000 clones listed, around 83% were seen once. The sequenced material came from PBMCs. These receptors all come from a man over 45 in good health and CMV-seronegative. The CDR3 runs from the conserved cysteine through the conserved F or W. A D gene is named only where the DNA matches it firmly. The size field is filled for only some rows; it gives once, few, many or a size class.

abundance	d_gene	j_gene	v_gene	CDR3nt	CDR3aa
NA	NA	TRBJ1-5	TRBV19	TGTGCCAGTAGTTCCCGGTATAGCAATCAGCCCCAGCATTTT	CASSSRYSNQPQHF
NA	NA	TRBJ2-7	TRBV6-1	TGTGCCACCATCGAGCATGACAGTAGGTACGAGCAGTACTTC	CATIEHDSRYEQYF
NA	NA	TRBJ2-5	TRBV5-1	TGCGCCAGCAGCTTGCGGGCGGCCGCGGGCATCCAAGAGACCCAGTACTTC	CASSLRAAAGIQETQYF
NA	NA	TRBJ1-6	TRBV7-2	TGTGCCAGCAGCCGTTTGACAGTCACTCCGACGTCACCCCTCCACTTT	CASSRLTVTPTSPLHF
NA	TRBD2	TRBJ2-7	TRBV28	TGTGCCAGTACTACTAGCGGGAGTGTGGGGGGCTACGAGCAGTACTTC	CASTTSGSVGGYEQYF
NA	TRBD2	TRBJ2-3	TRBV5-1	TGCGCCAGCAGCTTGGACCCTATAGCGGGAGCTGCAGATACGCAGTATTTT	CASSLDPIAGAADTQYF
NA	TRBD1	TRBJ1-2	TRBV2	TGTGCCAGCAGTGGAGGACAGGGCTATGGCTACACCTTC	CASSGGQGYGYTF
few	NA	TRBJ2-7	TRBV4-2	TGTGCCAGCAGCCAAGCGTCTTCAGGGACCTACGAGCAGTACTTC	CASSQASSGTYEQYF
NA	TRBD2	TRBJ2-3	TRBV7-9	TGTGCCAGCAGACTAGCGGGGGGGAGGGCAGATACGCAGTATTTT	CASRLAGGRADTQYF
NA	NA	TRBJ2-3	TRBV18	TGTGCCAGCTCACCAGGGAGGACAGATACGCAGTATTTT	CASSPGRTDTQYF
NA	TRBD1	TRBJ1-6	TRBV5-1	TGCGCCAGCAGCGCGAAGACAGGGAATGATTCACCCCTCCACTTT	CASSAKTGNDSPLHF